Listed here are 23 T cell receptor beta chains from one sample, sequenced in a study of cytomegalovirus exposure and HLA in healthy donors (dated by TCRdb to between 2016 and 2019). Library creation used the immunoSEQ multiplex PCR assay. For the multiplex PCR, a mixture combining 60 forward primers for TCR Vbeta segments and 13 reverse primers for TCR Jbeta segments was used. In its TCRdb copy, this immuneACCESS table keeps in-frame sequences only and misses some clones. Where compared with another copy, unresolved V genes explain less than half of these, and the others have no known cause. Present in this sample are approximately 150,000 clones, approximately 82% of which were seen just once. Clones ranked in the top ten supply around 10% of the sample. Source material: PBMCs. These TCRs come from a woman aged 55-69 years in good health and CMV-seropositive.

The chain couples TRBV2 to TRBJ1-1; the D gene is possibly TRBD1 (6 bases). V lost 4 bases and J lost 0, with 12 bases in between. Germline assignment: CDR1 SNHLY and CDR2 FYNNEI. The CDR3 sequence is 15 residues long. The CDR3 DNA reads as TGTGCCAGCAGTGTCCAAAGGACAGTGAACACTGAAGCTTTCTTT. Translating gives CASSVQRTVNTEAFF.

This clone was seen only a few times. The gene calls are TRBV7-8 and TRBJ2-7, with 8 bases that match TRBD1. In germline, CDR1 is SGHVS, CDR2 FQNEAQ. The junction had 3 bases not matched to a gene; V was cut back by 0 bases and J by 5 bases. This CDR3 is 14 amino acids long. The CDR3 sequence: CASSLAYRGDEQYF. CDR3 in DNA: TGTGCCAGCAGCTTAGCCTACAGGGGGGACGAGCAGTACTTC. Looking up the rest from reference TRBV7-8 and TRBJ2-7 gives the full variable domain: GAGVSQSPRYKVAKRGQDVALRCDPISGHVSLFWYQQALGQGPEFLTYFQNEAQLDKSGLPSDRFFAERPEGSVSTLKIQRTQQEDSAVYLCASSLAYRGDEQYFGPGTRLTVT.

The CDR3 loop reads CASSAWGTSGEQFF. In DNA form, the CDR3 reads TGTGCCAGCAGCGCCTGGGGGACTAGCGGAGAGCAGTTCTTC. The chain couples TRBV9 to TRBJ2-1; 11 positions match TRBD2. The CDR3 totals 14 residues. V lost 3 bases and J lost 10; bases outside the gene matches: 6. Germline V CDR1 and CDR2: SGDLS, YYNGEE.

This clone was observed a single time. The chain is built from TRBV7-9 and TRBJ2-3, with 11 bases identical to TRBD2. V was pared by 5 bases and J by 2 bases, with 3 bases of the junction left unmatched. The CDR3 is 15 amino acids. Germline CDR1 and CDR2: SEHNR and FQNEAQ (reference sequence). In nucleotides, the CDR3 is TGTGCCAGCAGCCCGGGACTAGCGGACACAGATACGCAGTATTTT. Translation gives CASSPGLADTDTQYF.

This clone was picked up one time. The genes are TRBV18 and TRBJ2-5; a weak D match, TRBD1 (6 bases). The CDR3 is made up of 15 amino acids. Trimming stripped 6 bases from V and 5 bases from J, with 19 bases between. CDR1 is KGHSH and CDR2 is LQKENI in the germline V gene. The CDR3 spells CASSTTGRGPETQYF. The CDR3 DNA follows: TGTGCCAGCTCGACCACCGGCAGGGGTCCGGAGACCCAGTACTTC.

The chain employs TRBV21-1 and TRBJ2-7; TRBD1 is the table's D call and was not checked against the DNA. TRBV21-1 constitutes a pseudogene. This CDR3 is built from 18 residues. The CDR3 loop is CASSNSHLGTDRSYEQYF. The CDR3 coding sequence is TGTGCCAGCAGCAATTCTCACCTCGGGACAGACAGATCCTACGAGCAGTACTTC.

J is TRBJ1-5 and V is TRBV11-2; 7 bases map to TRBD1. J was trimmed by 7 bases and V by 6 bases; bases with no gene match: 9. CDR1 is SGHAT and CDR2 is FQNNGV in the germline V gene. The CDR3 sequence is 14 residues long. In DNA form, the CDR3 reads TGTGCCAGCAGTTTGACAGGGAGCGAGCAGCCCCAGCATTTT. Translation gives CASSLTGSEQPQHF.

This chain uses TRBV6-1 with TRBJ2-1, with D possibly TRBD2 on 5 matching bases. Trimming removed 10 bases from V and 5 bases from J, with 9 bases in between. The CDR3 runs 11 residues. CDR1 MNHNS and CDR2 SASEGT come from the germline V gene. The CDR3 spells CATLRDNEQFF. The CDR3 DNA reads TGTGCCACCTTGCGGGACAATGAGCAGTTCTTC.

CDR3 sequence reads: CSVGVGGQGASEQYF. In DNA, the CDR3 is TGCAGCGTTGGGGTTGGGGGACAGGGGGCTAGCGAGCAGTACTTC. The chain carries TRBV29-1 and TRBJ2-7, with 12 bases lining up with TRBD1. Looked up from germline, CDR1 is SQVTM and CDR2 is ANQGSEA. The CDR3 covers 15 residues. The trim removed 4 bases at V and 6 bases at J, leaving 10 bases unmatched.

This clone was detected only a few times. Here the CDR3 reads CAWSLGRGDTQYF. DNA for the CDR3: TGTGCCTGGAGTTTGGGGAGGGGAGATACGCAGTATTTT. The rearrangement joins TRBV30 to TRBJ2-3; 7 positions agree with TRBD2. The CDR3 covers 13 residues. The V gene's germline CDR1 is GTSNPN and CDR2 SVGIG (reference sequence). J lost 5 bases, V lost 2 bases, and 4 bases had no gene match.

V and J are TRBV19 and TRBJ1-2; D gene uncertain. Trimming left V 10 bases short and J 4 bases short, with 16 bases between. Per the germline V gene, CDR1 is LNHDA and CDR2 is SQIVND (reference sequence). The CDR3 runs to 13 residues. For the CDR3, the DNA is TGTGCCACCCTAGCCCCGGGCGTCTATGGCTACACCTTC. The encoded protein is CATLAPGVYGYTF.

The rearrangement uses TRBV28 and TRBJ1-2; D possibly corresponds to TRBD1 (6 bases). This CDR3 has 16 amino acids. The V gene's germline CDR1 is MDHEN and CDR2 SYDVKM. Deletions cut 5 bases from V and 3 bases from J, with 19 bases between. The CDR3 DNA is TGTGCCAGCAGTACCGGGACAATCTCCTCATACTATGGCTACACCTTC. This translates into CASSTGTISSYYGYTF.

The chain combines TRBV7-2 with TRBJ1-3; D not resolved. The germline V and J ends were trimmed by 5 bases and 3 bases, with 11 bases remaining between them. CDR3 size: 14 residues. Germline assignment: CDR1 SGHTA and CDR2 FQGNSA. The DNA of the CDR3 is TGTGCCAGCAGCCCACGGGGAGATGGAAACACCATATATTTT. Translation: CASSPRGDGNTIYF.

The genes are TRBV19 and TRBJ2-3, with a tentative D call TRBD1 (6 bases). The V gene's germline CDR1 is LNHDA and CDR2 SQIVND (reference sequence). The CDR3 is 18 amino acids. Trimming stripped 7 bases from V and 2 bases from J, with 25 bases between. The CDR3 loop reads CASTPLWDSGGHTDTQYF. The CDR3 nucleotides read TGTGCCAGTACCCCTCTGTGGGATAGTGGGGGACACACAGATACGCAGTATTTT.

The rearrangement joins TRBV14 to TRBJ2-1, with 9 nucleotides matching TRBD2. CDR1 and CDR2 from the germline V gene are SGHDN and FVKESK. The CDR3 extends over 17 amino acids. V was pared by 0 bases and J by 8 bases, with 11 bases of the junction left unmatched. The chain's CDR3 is CASSQDRGPLAGDEQFF. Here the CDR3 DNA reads TGTGCCAGCAGCCAAGACCGGGGACCCTTAGCGGGAGATGAGCAGTTCTTC.

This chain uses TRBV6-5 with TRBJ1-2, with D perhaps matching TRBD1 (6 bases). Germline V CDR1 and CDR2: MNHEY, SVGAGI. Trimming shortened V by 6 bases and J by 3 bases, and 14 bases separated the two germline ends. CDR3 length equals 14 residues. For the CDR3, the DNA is TGTGCCAGCAGAAGAACAGGGCGGGACTATGGCTACACCTTC. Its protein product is CASRRTGRDYGYTF.

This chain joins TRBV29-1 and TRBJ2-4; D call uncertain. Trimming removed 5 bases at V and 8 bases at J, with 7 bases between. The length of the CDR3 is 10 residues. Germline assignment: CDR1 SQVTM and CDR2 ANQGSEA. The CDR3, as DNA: TGCAGCGTTTACCTAGACATTCAGTACTTC. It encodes CSVYLDIQYF.

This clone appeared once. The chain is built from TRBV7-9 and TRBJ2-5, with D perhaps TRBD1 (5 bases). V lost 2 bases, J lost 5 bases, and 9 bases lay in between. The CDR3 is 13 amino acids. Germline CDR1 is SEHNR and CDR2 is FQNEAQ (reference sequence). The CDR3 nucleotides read TGTGCCAGCAGCTTAAGATCAGGGGAGACCCAGTACTTC. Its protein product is CASSLRSGETQYF. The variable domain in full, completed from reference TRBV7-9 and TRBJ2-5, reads DTGVSQNPRHKITKRGQNVTFRCDPISEHNRLYWYRQTLGQGPEFLTYFQNEAQLEKSRLLSDRFSAERPKGSFSTLEIQRTEQGDSAMYLCASSLRSGETQYFGPGTRLLVL.

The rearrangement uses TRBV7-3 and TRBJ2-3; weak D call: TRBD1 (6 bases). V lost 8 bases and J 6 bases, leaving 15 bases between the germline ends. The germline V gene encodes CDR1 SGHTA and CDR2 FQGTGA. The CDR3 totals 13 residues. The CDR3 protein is CASRAGGGDTQYF. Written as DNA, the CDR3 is TGTGCCAGCCGGGCTGGGGGCGGCGATACGCAGTATTTT.

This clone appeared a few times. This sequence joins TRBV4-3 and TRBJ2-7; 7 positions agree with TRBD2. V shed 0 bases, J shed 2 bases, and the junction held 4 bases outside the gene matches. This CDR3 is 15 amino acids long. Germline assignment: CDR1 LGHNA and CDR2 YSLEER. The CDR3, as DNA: TGCGCCAGCAGCCAAGATCTAGCGGCCCCCTACGAGCAGTACTTC. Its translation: CASSQDLAAPYEQYF.

CDR3 DNA sequence: TGTGCCAGCAGTTCCGGACAGGGTCAGGAGCAGTACTTC. Residues: CASSSGQGQEQYF. The V call is TRBV7-9, the J call TRBJ2-7; TRBD1 matches at 8 bases. V was pared by 6 bases and J by 7 bases, with 8 bases of the junction left unmatched. CDR1 is SEHNR and CDR2 is FQNEAQ in the germline V gene (reference sequence). This CDR3 contains 13 residues. The entire variable domain, with the rest obtained from reference TRBV7-9 and TRBJ2-7, is as follows: DTGVSQNPRHKITKRGQNVTFRCDPISEHNRLYWYRQTLGQGPEFLTYFQNEAQLEKSRLLSDRFSAERPKGSFSTLEIQRTEQGDSAMYLCASSSGQGQEQYFGPGTRLTVT.

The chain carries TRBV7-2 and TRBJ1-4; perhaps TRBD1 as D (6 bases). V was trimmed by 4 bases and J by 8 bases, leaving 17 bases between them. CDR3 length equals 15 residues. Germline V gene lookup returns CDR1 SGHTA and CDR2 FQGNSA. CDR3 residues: CASSSRTVRGEKLFF. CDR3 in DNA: TGTGCCAGCAGCTCCCGGACAGTTAGGGGCGAAAAACTGTTTTTT.

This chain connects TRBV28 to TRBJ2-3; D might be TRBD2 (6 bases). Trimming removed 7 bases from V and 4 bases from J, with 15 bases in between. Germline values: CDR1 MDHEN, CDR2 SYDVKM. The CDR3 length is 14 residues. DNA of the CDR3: TGTGCCAGCATAGGCGGGGTACAAGCAGATACGCAGTATTTT. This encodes CASIGGVQADTQYF. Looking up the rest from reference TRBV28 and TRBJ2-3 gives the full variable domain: DVKVTQSSRYLVKRTGEKVFLECVQDMDHENMFWYRQDPGLGLRLIYFSYDVKMKEKGDIPEGYSVSREKKERFSLILESASTNQTSMYLCASIGGVQADTQYFGPGTRLTVL.